This TCR beta chain emerged from a study of T cell responses to AZD1222 COVID-19 vaccine. Findings of the study overall: The reported proportion of spike-specific TCRs targeting unmutated variant regions was nearly half. Only a handful of AZD1222 recipients were seropositive at baseline.

Some clones are missing from TCRdb's copy, which holds only in-frame ones; the method was immunoSEQ multiplex PCR. This table holds approximately 190,000 clones, about 94% found once. It was second doses at about 4 or about 12 weeks that were pooled. Regarding this clone: Its antigen remains unidentified.

V was clipped by 4 bases and J by 7 bases, with 11 bases between them. The CDR3 is made up of 13 amino acids. Germline V gene sequence: CDR1 SGHTA, CDR2 FQGTGA. The chain recombines TRBV7-3 with TRBJ1-5; D is uncertain. This TCR derives from an adult who received the AZD1222 COVID-19 vaccine. Sequences were derived from peripheral blood, sampled 28 days after the second AZD1222 dose. This CDR3 reads CASSSWTGQPQHF. CDR3 sequence (DNA): TGTGCCAGCAGCTCGTGGACTGGCCAGCCCCAGCATTTT.